Detailed here is one T cell receptor (beta chain). Its antigen is unidentified. These data belong to a study of OX40 agonist ivuxolimab in advanced cancers. Study-wide context: Ivuxolimab, which is an agonistic anti-OX40 (CD134) antibody, was administered to the patients.

The data were produced by immunoSEQ multiplex PCR, yet TCRdb's version contains in-frame clones alone and is incomplete. This table holds tens of thousands of clones, about 86% found once. Study-level points and caveats: On average, a greater number of expanded clones characterised CD8+ T cells relative to CD4+.

Material: CD4+ or CD8+ T cells sorted from blood, obtained in a trial of the OX40 agonist ivuxolimab. This receptor was obtained from an adult with an advanced solid tumor such as melanoma, head and neck, liver or kidney cancer.

DNA of the CDR3: TGTGCCAGCAGCTTGGGACGGTGGAGCAATCAGCCCCAGCATTTT. Its protein is CASSLGRWSNQPQHF. The rearrangement uses TRBV5-6 and TRBJ1-5; D is uncertain. Deletions cut 0 bases from V and 1 base from J, with 8 bases between. The CDR3 covers 15 residues. Per germline, CDR1 SGHDT and CDR2 YYEEEE.